This TCR beta chain was identified in a study of patients and donors after allogeneic stem cell transplantation. Each CDR3 protein is one row after TCRdb ran MiXCR on the RT-PCR reads. The top ten clones hold 50% of a sample with around 150,000 distinct CDR3 sequences, roughly two fifths of them seen once. At least ten counts were recorded for this clonotype. The sample consisted of blood, either unsorted or a sorted T cell fraction (not recorded which). This sequence originates from a human donor who was either an allogeneic HSCT recipient or a stem cell or donor lymphocyte infusion donor (not recorded which). It is not recorded whose cells these are; they may come from a transplant donor.

CDR3 residues: CASSLWGGSNTEAFF. In DNA, the CDR3 is TGTGCCAGCAGTTTGTGGGGGGGCTCGAACACTGAAGCTTTCTTT. The genes are TRBV12-3 or TRBV12-4 and TRBJ1-1; possibly TRBD1 for D (6 bases). V lost 3 bases, J lost 1 base, and 12 bases lay in between. This CDR3 is 15 amino acids long.